This T cell receptor (beta chain) was captured in a study of T-cell memory formation after mild COVID-19. About this clonotype: Its antigen is not identified.

The germline CDR1 and CDR2 sequences are SGHRS and YFSETQ. Trimming removed 0 bases from V and 3 bases from J, with 8 bases in between. The CDR3 has 14 residues. TCRdb redid the calling of the 5' RACE reads with MiXCR, one entry per CDR3 protein. The profile shows roughly 250,000 distinct CDR3 sequences, less than 20% of them singletons. General study findings and limits: Among clones contracting day 15 to 85, CD4/CD8 was balanced, whereas later expanders leaned CD4+. CM and EM subsets held most contracting CD4+ clones; EMRA held CD8+ ones.

Sequencing was carried out using PBMCs or a T cell subset sorted from them (not recorded which). This receptor was obtained from a man aged 18-30 years who had mild COVID-19 (a few samples of this study predate the infection). Cell type and time point are not known. The chain is built from TRBV5-1 and TRBJ2-3; D is unclear. The CDR3 bases are TGCGCCAGCAGCTTGGGGTTCGTGACAGATACGCAGTATTTT. Protein sequence: CASSLGFVTDTQYF.